This T cell receptor beta chain is from a study of T cells in Graves' hyperthyroidism and ophthalmopathy. Whole-study findings and limits: Among thyroid clonotypes expanded above 0.001, most also appeared in blood.

Amplification of TCR beta CDR3 regions used RNA as the template. First-round RT-PCR with HTBI primers amplified the TCR CDR3 region. TCRdb reprocessed the multiplex PCR reads via MiXCR and lists one record per CDR3 protein. This table holds roughly 530,000 distinct CDR3 sequences, more than 15% found once. CDR1 is MNHEY, CDR2 SMNVEV, per germline (reference sequence). The CDR3 covers 19 residues. Trimming removed 0 bases from V and 3 bases from J; junction bases left unmatched: 14. This clonotype was recorded a few times. Its antigen is currently unknown. Ophthalmopathy cases scored 3 or more on the Clinical Activity Score and 4 or more on NOSPECS grade, with duration below 3 months. Diagnoses rested on clinical symptoms, serum thyroxine and TRAb, thyroid ultrasound and orbital computed tomography.

The sequenced sample consisted of blood. V is TRBV27 and J is TRBJ2-7, with 10 nucleotides matching TRBD2. The source of this sequence is a woman aged 18 to 35 with Graves' ophthalmopathy. CDR3 sequence reads: CASSLSYLRASGSIYEQYF. DNA of the CDR3: TGTGCCAGCAGTTTATCGTACCTCCGGGCTAGCGGGAGTATCTACGAGCAGTACTTC.